This T cell receptor (beta chain) stems from a study of blood T cell repertoires in COVID-19. Study summary: Acute and convalescent COVID-19 specimens originated in the United States, Italy and Spain. Nucleic acid was either cDNA or gDNA, and it came from T cells, B-cell-depleted T cells, or PBMCs.

As processed by the authors: Cell counts per sample came from amplifying reference gene primers. Assay used: immunoSEQ multiplex PCR; TCRdb lists only in-frame clones, some missing. That table supplies the V and J calls and clone size; D and trimming were determined from the DNA. The data contain hundreds of thousands of clones, about nine tenths of them singletons. This CDR3 has 14 residues. Germline V gene lookup returns CDR1 SNHLY and CDR2 FYNNEI. V gave up 5 bases and J gave up 0 bases, with 10 bases separating them. The chain employs TRBV2 and TRBJ1-1; D not resolved. This sequence originates from a woman in her 30s with active or convalescent COVID-19. Specimen: peripheral blood. CDR3 DNA sequence: TGTGCCAGCAGTACCGAGGCCATGAACACTGAAGCTTTCTTT. Its translation is CASSTEAMNTEAFF.